Each of the 9 T cell receptor beta chains below was sequenced from the same sample in a study of Ad26.COV2.S vaccination and SARS-CoV-2 variants. The treatment was: roughly 20 received Ad26.COV2.S at low or high dose, single or two shots; about five received placebo; per-sample allocation not given. Repertoires come from day 63 after the first vaccine or placebo injection. The assay was immunoSEQ multiplex PCR, and TCRdb's table has in-frame clones only and misses some. This table holds 350,000 to 450,000 clones, roughly 80% found once. The sequencing here drew on peripheral blood, taken in a trial of Ad26.COV2.S vaccine versus placebo. These receptors were collected from a person aged 18-65 years who received the Ad26.COV2.S COVID-19 vaccine or a placebo.

V and J are TRBV7-2 and TRBJ2-3; D is uncertain. The length of the CDR3 is 14 residues. The V and J ends lost 9 bases and 0 bases respectively, with 13 bases between them. The germline CDR1 and CDR2 sequences are SGHTA and FQGNSA. CDR3 region: CASGLGFSTDTQYF. DNA of the CDR3: TGTGCCAGTGGGCTTGGGTTTAGCACAGATACGCAGTATTTT.

The chain recombines TRBV6-2 or TRBV6-3 with TRBJ2-5; D might be TRBD1 or TRBD2, each matching 6 bases. CDR1 MNHEY and CDR2 SVGEGT come from the germline V gene. Trimming took 3 bases from V and 6 from J, leaving 17 bases between them. The CDR3 runs 15 residues. CDR3 loop: CASSYGLGGSKTQYF. The CDR3 bases are TGTGCCAGCAGTTATGGGTTGGGGGGCAGTAAGACCCAGTACTTC.

The V and J genes are TRBV5-1 and TRBJ2-1; the match to TRBD1 covers 7 bases. This CDR3 region has 16 residues. The junction had 14 bases not matched to a gene; V was cut back by 4 bases and J by 7 bases. Per germline, CDR1 SGHRS and CDR2 YFSETQ. The CDR3 spells CASSGKDRSRGNEQFF. CDR3 nucleotide sequence: TGCGCCAGCAGCGGCAAGGACAGGAGCCGGGGAAATGAGCAGTTCTTC.

The rearrangement joins TRBV19 to TRBJ2-5; 10 nucleotides agree with TRBD1. This CDR3 comprises 14 residues. CDR1 and CDR2 from the germline V gene are LNHDA and SQIVND (reference sequence). After removal of 9 bases from V and 3 bases from J, the junction contained 7 bases not matched to a gene. CDR3 region: CASRDRGFEETQYF. Written as DNA, the CDR3 is TGTGCCAGCCGGGACAGGGGTTTTGAAGAGACCCAGTACTTC.

The rearrangement joins TRBV3-1 (or the pseudogene TRBV3-2) to TRBJ1-5, with D perhaps TRBD1 (5 bases). The length of the CDR3 is 14 residues. The germline CDR1 and CDR2 sequences are LGHDT and YNNKEL (reference sequence). Between the trimmed V and J ends, which lost 1 base and 7 bases, there was a span of 11 bases. The CDR3, as DNA: TGTGCCAGCAGCCAAGTCGGCAGGGACCAGCCCCAGCATTTT. Its translation: CASSQVGRDQPQHF.

This clone has only one observation. This sequence joins TRBV6-5 and TRBJ1-1; possible D gene TRBD1, 6 bases. The V gene lost 6 bases and the J gene lost 6 bases, with 14 bases spanning the gap. CDR1 is MNHEY, CDR2 SVGAGI, per germline. The CDR3 contains 13 residues. CDR3 nucleotide sequence: TGTGCCAGCAGGGGTACAGGGTTTGCTGAAGCTTTCTTT. It specifies CASRGTGFAEAFF.

This clone was detected a few times. At the DNA level, this CDR3 is encoded by other sequences in the same sample as well. V is TRBV7-9 and J is TRBJ1-1, with unresolved D. The CDR3 runs 13 residues. In germline, CDR1 is SEHNR, CDR2 FQNEAQ (reference sequence). Deletions cut 0 bases from V and 0 bases from J, with 2 bases between. The CDR3 DNA reads as TGTGCCAGCAGCTTAGCGTTGAACACTGAAGCTTTCTTT. Amino acids: CASSLALNTEAFF.

The chain employs TRBV6-5 and TRBJ1-2; unclear D gene. Looked up from germline, CDR1 is MNHEY and CDR2 is SVGAGI. The CDR3 is 14 residues long. V was pared by 0 bases and J by 3 bases, with 8 bases between. CDR3 residues: CASSYSGWYYGYTF. Here the CDR3 DNA reads TGTGCCAGCAGTTACTCGGGCTGGTACTATGGCTACACCTTC.

V gene TRBV2 combines with J gene TRBJ1-5; 12 nucleotides agree with TRBD1. Losses at the gene ends were 9 bases for V and 7 bases for J; bases not matched to a gene: 10. CDR1 and CDR2 (germline): SNHLY, FYNNEI. The CDR3 has 15 residues. The CDR3 here is CASRAWGQGAQPQHF. For the CDR3, the DNA is TGTGCCAGTCGTGCGTGGGGACAGGGGGCCCAGCCCCAGCATTTT.